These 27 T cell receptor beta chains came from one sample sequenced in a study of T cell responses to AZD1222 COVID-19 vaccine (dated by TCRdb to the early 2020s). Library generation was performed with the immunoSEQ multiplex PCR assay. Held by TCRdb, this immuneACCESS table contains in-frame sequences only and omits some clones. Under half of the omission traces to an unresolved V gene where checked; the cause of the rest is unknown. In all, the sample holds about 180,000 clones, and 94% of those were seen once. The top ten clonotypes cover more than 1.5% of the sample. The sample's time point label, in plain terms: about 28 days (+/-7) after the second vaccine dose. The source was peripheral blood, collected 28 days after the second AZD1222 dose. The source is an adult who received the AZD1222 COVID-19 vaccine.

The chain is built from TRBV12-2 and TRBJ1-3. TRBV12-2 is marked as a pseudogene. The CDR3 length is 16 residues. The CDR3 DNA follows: TGTGCAAGTCGCTTCGAACTCCGGAGCTCTGGAAACACCATATATTTT. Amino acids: CASRFELRSSGNTIYF.

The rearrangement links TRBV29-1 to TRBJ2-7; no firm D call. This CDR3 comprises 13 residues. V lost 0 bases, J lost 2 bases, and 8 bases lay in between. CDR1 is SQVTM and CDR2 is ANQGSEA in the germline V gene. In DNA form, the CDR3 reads TGCAGCGTTGAAGAGGGTGGGGCCTACGAGCAGTACTTC. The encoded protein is CSVEEGGAYEQYF.

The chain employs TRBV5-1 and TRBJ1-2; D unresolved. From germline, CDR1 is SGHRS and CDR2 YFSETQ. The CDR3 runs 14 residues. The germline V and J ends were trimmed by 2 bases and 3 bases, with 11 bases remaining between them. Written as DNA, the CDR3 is TGCGCCAGCAGCTTCGGCAGGTTGGACTATGGCTACACCTTC. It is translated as CASSFGRLDYGYTF.

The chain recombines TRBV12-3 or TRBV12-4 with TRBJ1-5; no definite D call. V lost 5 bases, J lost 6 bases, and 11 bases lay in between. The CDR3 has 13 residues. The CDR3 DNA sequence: TGTGCCAGCAGTCCCCGAGGGTCTCAGCCCCAGCATTTT. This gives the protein CASSPRGSQPQHF.

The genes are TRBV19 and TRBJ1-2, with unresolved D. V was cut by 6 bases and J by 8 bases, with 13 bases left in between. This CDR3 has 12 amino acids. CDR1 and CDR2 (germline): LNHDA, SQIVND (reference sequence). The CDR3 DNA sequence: TGTGCCAGTAGCAGCGGACTAGCCGGCTACACCTTC. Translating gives CASSSGLAGYTF.

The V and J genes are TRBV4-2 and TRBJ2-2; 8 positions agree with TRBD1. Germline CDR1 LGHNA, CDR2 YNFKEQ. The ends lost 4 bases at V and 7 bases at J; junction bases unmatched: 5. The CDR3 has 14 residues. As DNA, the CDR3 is TGTGCCAGCAGCCCAGGGGGCTGGGGCGGGGAGCTGTTTTTT. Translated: CASSPGGWGGELFF.

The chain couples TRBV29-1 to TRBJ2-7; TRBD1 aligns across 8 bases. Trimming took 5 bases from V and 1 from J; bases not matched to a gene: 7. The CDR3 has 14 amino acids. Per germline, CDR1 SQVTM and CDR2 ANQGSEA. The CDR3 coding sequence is TGCAGCGTTACTCACAGGGGGAAATCCTACGAGCAGTACTTC. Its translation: CSVTHRGKSYEQYF.

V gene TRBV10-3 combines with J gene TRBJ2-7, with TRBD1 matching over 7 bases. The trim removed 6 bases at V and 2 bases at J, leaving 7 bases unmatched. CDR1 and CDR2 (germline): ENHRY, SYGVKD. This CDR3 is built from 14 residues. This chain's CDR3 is CAISPDRAPYEQYF. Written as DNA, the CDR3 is TGTGCCATCAGCCCTGACAGGGCCCCCTACGAGCAGTACTTC.

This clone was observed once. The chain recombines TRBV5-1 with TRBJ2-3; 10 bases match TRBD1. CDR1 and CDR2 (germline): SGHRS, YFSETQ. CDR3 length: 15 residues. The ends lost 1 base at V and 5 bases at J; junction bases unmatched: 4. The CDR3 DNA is TGCGCCAGCAGCTTGCCGACAGGGGGCAAAGATACGCAGTATTTT. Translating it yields CASSLPTGGKDTQYF.

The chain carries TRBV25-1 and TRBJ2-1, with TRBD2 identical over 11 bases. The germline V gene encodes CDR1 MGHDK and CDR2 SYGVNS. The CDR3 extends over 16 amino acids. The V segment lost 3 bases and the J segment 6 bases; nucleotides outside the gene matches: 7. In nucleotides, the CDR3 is TGTGCCAGCAGTGACCCGACTAGCGGGGTTGGCAATGAGCAGTTCTTC. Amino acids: CASSDPTSGVGNEQFF.

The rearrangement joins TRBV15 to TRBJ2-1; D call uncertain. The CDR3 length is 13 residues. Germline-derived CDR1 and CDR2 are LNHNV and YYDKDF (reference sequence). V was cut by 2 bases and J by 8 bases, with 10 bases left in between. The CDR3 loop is CATSRQVRDEQFF. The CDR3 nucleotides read TGTGCCACCAGCAGACAGGTTCGGGATGAGCAGTTCTTC.

CDR3 DNA: TGCGCCAGCAGCCCCAGGGGCCGCGAACAGCCCCAGCATTTT. Translated, it gives CASSPRGREQPQHF. This chain connects TRBV4-1 to TRBJ1-5; D is perhaps TRBD1 (6 bases). This CDR3 contains 14 residues. With 4 bases removed from V and 7 bases from J, the gap between germline ends came to 14 bases. Germline V gene lookup returns CDR1 MGHRA and CDR2 YSYEKL.

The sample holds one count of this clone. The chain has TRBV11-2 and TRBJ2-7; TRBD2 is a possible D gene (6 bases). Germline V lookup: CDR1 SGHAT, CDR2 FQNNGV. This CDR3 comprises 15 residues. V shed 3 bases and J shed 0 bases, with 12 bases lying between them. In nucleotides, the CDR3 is TGTGCCAGCAGCTTTGCCGACGGGAGCTCCTACGAGCAGTACTTC. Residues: CASSFADGSSYEQYF. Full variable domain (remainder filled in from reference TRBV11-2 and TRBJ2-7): EAGVAQSPRYKIIEKRQSVAFWCNPISGHATLYWYQQILGQGPKLLIQFQNNGVVDDSQLPKDRFSAERLKGVDSTLKIQPAKLEDSAVYLCASSFADGSSYEQYFGPGTRLTVT.

The CDR3 loop reads CASSLDRGLSYEQYF. The DNA for the CDR3 is TGTGCCAGCAGCTTAGACAGGGGGCTATCCTACGAGCAGTACTTC. The chain couples TRBV5-6 to TRBJ2-7; 10 nucleotides line up with TRBD1. Germline V gene lookup returns CDR1 SGHDT and CDR2 YYEEEE. The ends lost 2 bases at V and 1 base at J; junction bases unmatched: 3. This CDR3 contains 15 residues.

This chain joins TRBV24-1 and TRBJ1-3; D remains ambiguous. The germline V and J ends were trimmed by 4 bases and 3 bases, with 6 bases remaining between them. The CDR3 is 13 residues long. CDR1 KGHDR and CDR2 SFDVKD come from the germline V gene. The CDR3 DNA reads TGTGCCACCAGTGAGGCATTTGGAAACACCATATATTTT. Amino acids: CATSEAFGNTIYF.

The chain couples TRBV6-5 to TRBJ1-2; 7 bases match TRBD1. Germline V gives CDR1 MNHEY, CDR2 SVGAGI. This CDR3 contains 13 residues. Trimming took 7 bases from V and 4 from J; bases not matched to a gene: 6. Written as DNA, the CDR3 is TGTGCCAGCAAAGGGACAGCTTCCTATGGCTACACCTTC. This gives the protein CASKGTASYGYTF.

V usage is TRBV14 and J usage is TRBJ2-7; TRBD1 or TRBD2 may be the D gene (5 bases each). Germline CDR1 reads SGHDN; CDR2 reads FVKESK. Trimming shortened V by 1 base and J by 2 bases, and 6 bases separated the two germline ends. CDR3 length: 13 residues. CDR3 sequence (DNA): TGTGCCAGCAGCCAAGGGGGACCCTACGAGCAGTACTTC. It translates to CASSQGGPYEQYF.

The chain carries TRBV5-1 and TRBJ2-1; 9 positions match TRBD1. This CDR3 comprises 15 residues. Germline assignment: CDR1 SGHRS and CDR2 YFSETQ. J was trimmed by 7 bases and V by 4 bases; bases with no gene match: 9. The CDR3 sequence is CASSATGGRGNEQFF. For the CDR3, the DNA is TGCGCCAGCAGCGCAACAGGGGGCAGGGGGAATGAGCAGTTCTTC.

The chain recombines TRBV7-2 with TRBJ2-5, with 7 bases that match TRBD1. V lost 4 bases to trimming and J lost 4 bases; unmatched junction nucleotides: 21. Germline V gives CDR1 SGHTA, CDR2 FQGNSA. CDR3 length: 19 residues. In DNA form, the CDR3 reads TGTGCCAGCAGCTCCCGCCCCGGAAGAGCGAGGGGGCGTTCAGAGACCCAGTACTTC. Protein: CASSSRPGRARGRSETQYF.

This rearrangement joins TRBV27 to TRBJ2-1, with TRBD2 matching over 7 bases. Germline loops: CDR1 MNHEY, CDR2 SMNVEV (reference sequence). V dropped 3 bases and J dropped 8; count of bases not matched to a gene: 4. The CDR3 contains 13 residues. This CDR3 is CASSFSAGYEQFF. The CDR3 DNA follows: TGTGCCAGCAGTTTTTCAGCGGGGTATGAGCAGTTCTTC.

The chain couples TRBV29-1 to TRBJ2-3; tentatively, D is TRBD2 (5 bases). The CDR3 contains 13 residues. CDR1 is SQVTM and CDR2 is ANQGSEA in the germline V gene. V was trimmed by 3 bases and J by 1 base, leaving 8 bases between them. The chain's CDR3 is CSVETGGTDTQYF. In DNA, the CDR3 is TGCAGCGTTGAGACCGGGGGCACAGATACGCAGTATTTT.

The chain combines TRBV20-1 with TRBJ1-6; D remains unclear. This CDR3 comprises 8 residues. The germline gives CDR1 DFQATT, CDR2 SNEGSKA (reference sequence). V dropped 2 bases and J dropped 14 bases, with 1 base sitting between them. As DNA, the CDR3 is TGCAGTGCTAGATCCCTCCACTTT. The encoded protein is CSARSLHF.

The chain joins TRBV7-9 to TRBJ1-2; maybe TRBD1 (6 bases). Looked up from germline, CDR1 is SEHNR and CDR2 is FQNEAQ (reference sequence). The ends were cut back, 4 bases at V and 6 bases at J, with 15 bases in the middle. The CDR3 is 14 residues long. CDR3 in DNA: TGTGCCAGCAGCTCAGGGGCCACGGAACATGGCTACACCTTC. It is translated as CASSSGATEHGYTF.

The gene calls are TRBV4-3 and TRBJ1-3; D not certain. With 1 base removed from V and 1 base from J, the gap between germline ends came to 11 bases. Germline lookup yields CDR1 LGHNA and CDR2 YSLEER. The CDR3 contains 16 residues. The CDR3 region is CASSQVAAPSGNTIYF. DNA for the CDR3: TGCGCCAGCAGCCAAGTGGCAGCACCGTCTGGAAACACCATATATTTT.

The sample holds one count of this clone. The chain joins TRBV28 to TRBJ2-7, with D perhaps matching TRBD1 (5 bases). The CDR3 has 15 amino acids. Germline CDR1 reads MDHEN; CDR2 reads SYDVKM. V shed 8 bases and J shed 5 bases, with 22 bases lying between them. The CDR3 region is CASPFNRCGRDEQYF. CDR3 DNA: TGTGCCAGCCCCTTTAACAGGTGCGGAAGGGACGAGCAGTACTTC. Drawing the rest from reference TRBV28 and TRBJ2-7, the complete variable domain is DVKVTQSSRYLVKRTGEKVFLECVQDMDHENMFWYRQDPGLGLRLIYFSYDVKMKEKGDIPEGYSVSREKKERFSLILESASTNQTSMYLCASPFNRCGRDEQYFGPGTRLTVT.

In DNA form, the CDR3 reads TGCAGTGCTAGAGATACTTTCTTT. This gives the protein CSARDTFF. This chain uses TRBV20-1 with TRBJ1-1; no clear D. CDR3 length equals 8 residues. Trimming stripped 0 bases from V and 12 bases from J, with 2 bases between. CDR1 and CDR2 (germline): DFQATT, SNEGSKA (reference sequence).

CDR3 bases: TGTGCCAGCAGTTCATGGGGGTGGGACACTGAAGCTTTCTTT. Translating gives CASSSWGWDTEAFF. The chain is built from TRBV27 and TRBJ1-1; D may be TRBD1 (5 bases). There are 14 residues in the CDR3. Trimming shortened V by 4 bases and J by 3 bases, and 12 bases separated the two germline ends. CDR1 is MNHEY and CDR2 is SMNVEV in the germline V gene (reference sequence).